This TCR beta chain was profiled in a study of blood T cell repertoires in COVID-19. Study as a whole: T cells, B-cell-depleted T cells, or PBMCs provided the cDNA or gDNA that served as material.

Germline V CDR1 and CDR2: SGHRS, YFSETQ. Germline trimming cut 6 bases from V and 6 bases from J; bases unmatched to any gene: 8. The CDR3 is 15 residues long. Authors' data handling: Estimation of nucleated cell counts was performed using reference gene primer amplification. The protocol was immunoSEQ multiplex PCR, while the TCRdb copy is restricted to in-frame clones and leaves out a portion. V, J and clone size were drawn from that table, and D and trimming were deduced from the DNA. This table holds under 350,000 clones, 75% to 90% found once. Sequenced material: peripheral blood. This receptor was identified in a man aged 60 to 69 who had recovered from COVID-19. The J gene is TRBJ2-1, the V gene TRBV5-1, with 11 bases matching TRBD2. CDR3 protein: CASTTLAGGVNEQFF. In DNA form, the CDR3 reads TGCGCCAGCACCACCCTAGCGGGAGGTGTCAATGAGCAGTTCTTC.